The following is a T cell receptor (beta chain) sequence with its context. Its antigen is unidentified. The data were obtained in a study of CD8 T cells in Susac syndrome. Overall study results and limits: CD4+ T cell repertoires in Susac syndrome lacked clonal expansion.

Looked up from germline, CDR1 is SNHLY and CDR2 is FYNNEI. The CDR3 covers 13 residues. Trimming stripped 1 base from V and 6 bases from J, with 9 bases between. Reverse transcription used roughly 0.45 to 1 ug RNA and random hexamers. TCR beta CDR3 was amplified by immunoSEQ multiplex PCR. This amplification extended across 54 Vbeta and 13 Jbeta segments. TCRdb reanalysed the immunoSEQ multiplex PCR reads using MiXCR and keeps one entry per CDR3 protein. The sample has about 190,000 distinct CDR3 sequences, approximately 96% seen once; the top ten hold approximately 0.089%. This clonotype was sampled from a human donor with Susac syndrome. The sample was CD4+ T cells from PBMCs. The J gene is TRBJ1-2, the V gene TRBV2; a possible D gene is TRBD1 (6 bases). The CDR3 sequence is CASSEGGANGYTF. CDR3 DNA sequence: TGTGCCAGCAGTGAAGGGGGGGCTAATGGCTACACCTTC.